Following are 26 T cell receptor beta chains from one sample sequenced in a study of blood T cells in healthy people across ages. A second PCR of roughly 7 to 11 cycles used a sample-barcoded 5' primer and a J-beta primer mix. MiXCR, applied by TCRdb to the 5' RACE reads, yields one record per CDR3 protein. The sample has 630,000 or so distinct CDR3 sequences; about 30% are singletons. Sequencing was performed on blood. The receptors stem from a woman older than 75 in good health.

This clonotype has at least ten counts. The CDR3 loop reads CASSLLAGFNNEQFF. The CDR3 DNA reads as TGTGCCAGCAGTTTACTAGCGGGGTTTAACAATGAGCAGTTCTTC. The chain has TRBV28 and TRBJ2-1, with 9 bases lining up with TRBD2. Trimming took 2 bases from V and 5 from J; bases not matched to a gene: 4. The CDR3 loop spans 15 amino acids. Germline V lookup: CDR1 MDHEN, CDR2 SYDVKM.

V usage is TRBV19 and J usage is TRBJ2-7, with TRBD1 matching over 9 bases. This CDR3 is built from 15 residues. Germline V gives CDR1 LNHDA, CDR2 SQIVND (reference sequence). V was pared by 6 bases and J by 2 bases, with 8 bases of the junction left unmatched. The CDR3 region has the DNA TGTGCCAGTAGCAGTGGGACAGGGCGAACCTACGAGCAGTACTTC. Protein sequence: CASSSGTGRTYEQYF.

In this sample, this clonotype turned up many times. The CDR3 sequence is CSAPEAVQGGQPQHF. The CDR3 coding sequence is TGCAGTGCCCCAGAGGCGGTCCAGGGTGGACAGCCCCAGCATTTT. The genes are TRBV20-1 and TRBJ1-5; a possible D gene is TRBD1 (5 bases). Germline V CDR1 and CDR2: DFQATT, SNEGSKA (reference sequence). The CDR3 runs to 15 residues. Trimming cost V 6 bases and J 7 bases, with 22 bases left between them.

To note about this clonotype: Being one base from a much bigger clone, this may be a read error. This rearrangement joins TRBV6-5 to TRBJ1-5; no reliable D call. This CDR3 region has 15 residues. Germline V CDR1 and CDR2: MNHEY, SVGAGI. In DNA, the CDR3 is TGTGCCAGCGGTTACTCGTCTACTCTGGATCAGCCCCAGCATTTT. It specifies CASGYSSTLDQPQHF.

As for this clonotype: An end of the junction does not agree with germline; a read error may underlie this. This rearrangement joins TRBV7-2 to TRBJ2-3; 8 bases align to TRBD2. The length of the CDR3 is 16 residues. In germline, CDR1 is SGHTA, CDR2 FQGNSA. CDR3 sequence: CVSSLVGGGRTDTQYF. As DNA, the CDR3 is TGTGTCAGCAGCTTGGTTGGCGGGGGGCGTACAGATACGCAGTATTTT.

This clonotype has ten or more counts. This chain links TRBV20-1 with TRBJ2-5; TRBD2 is a possible D gene (5 bases). The CDR3 extends over 13 amino acids. V dropped 5 bases and J dropped 4 bases, with 14 bases sitting between them. Germline V gene data show CDR1 as DFQATT and CDR2 as SNEGSKA (reference sequence). Here the CDR3 DNA reads TGCAGTGCTGGTGACACCGGAGGAGAGACCCAGTACTTC. Protein sequence: CSAGDTGGETQYF.

This clonotype was counted at least ten times. V is TRBV3-1 and J is TRBJ2-1; 10 nucleotides match TRBD2. Per the germline V gene, CDR1 is LGHDT and CDR2 is YNNKEL (reference sequence). The CDR3 runs 16 residues. V lost 2 bases and J lost 5; bases outside the gene matches: 6. In DNA form, the CDR3 reads TGTGCCAGCAGCCAAAGGGGGCTAGCGGGGGACAATGAGCAGTTCTTC. Protein product: CASSQRGLAGDNEQFF.

The table lists this clonotype with a few counts. Since a much larger clone is just one base distant, this may be a read error. This chain links TRBV4-2 with TRBJ2-5, with unresolved D. There are 14 residues in the CDR3. V lost 4 bases, J lost 11 bases, and 20 bases lay in between. Germline V gives CDR1 LGHNA, CDR2 YNFKEQ. CDR3 nucleotide sequence: TGTGCCAGCAGCCCGGGTTGGAACGCCAATGAGCAGTACTTC. Its protein is CASSPGWNANEQYF.

About this clonotype itself: This may arise from a read error, as a much more abundant clone is one base away. The chain combines TRBV9 with TRBJ2-1; 9 positions match TRBD2. This CDR3 spans 17 amino acids. CDR1 is SGDLS and CDR2 is YYNGEE in the germline V gene. J lost 8 bases, V lost 3 bases, and 15 bases had no gene match. The CDR3 sequence is CASSGAGGLDSHDEQFF. Written as DNA, the CDR3 is TGTGCCAGCAGCGGAGCGGGGGGTCTAGATTCCCACGATGAGCAGTTCTTC.

V is TRBV29-1 and J is TRBJ1-2, with D perhaps matching TRBD1 (5 bases). The ends were cut back, 4 bases at V and 8 bases at J, with 14 bases in the middle. The CDR3 extends over 12 amino acids. Germline CDR1 SQVTM, CDR2 ANQGSEA. The CDR3 sequence is CSVGEGKGGYTF. DNA for the CDR3: TGCAGCGTTGGGGAGGGGAAGGGGGGCTACACCTTC. The complete variable domain, with remaining parts taken from reference TRBV29-1 and TRBJ1-2, reads SAVISQKPSRDICQRGTSLTIQCQVDSQVTMMFWYRQQPGQSLTLIATANQGSEATYESGFVIDKFPISRPNLTFSTLTVSNMSPEDSSIYLCSVGEGKGGYTFGSGTRLTVV.

In its sample, this clonotype was seen a few times. The gene calls are TRBV28 and TRBJ2-7; TRBD1 agrees at 7 bases. Looked up from germline, CDR1 is MDHEN and CDR2 is SYDVKM. The CDR3 runs to 14 residues. Trimming cost V 10 bases and J 1 base; bases outside gene matches: 10. CDR3 sequence (DNA): TGTGCCACTCATCCAACGACAGGGTCCTACGAGCAGTACTTC. This encodes CATHPTTGSYEQYF. The whole variable domain, filled in from reference TRBV28 and TRBJ2-7, reads DVKVTQSSRYLVKRTGEKVFLECVQDMDHENMFWYRQDPGLGLRLIYFSYDVKMKEKGDIPEGYSVSREKKERFSLILESASTNQTSMYLCATHPTTGSYEQYFGPGTRLTVT.

In its sample, this clonotype was seen many times. V usage is TRBV20-1 and J usage is TRBJ2-5, with D perhaps TRBD1 (6 bases). Trimming stripped 3 bases from V and 5 bases from J, with 16 bases between. CDR1 is DFQATT and CDR2 is SNEGSKA in the germline V gene (reference sequence). This CDR3 is 14 amino acids long. For the CDR3, the DNA is TGCAGTGCTAGTGAGTGGGGGCGGTCTGAGACCCAGTACTTC. Protein sequence: CSASEWGRSETQYF.

The V gene is TRBV6-2 or TRBV6-3, the J gene TRBJ1-2; D gene uncertain. Germline V gene data show CDR1 as MNHEY and CDR2 as SVGEGT. This CDR3 comprises 13 residues. Trimming took 8 bases from V and 1 from J, leaving 11 bases between them. The CDR3 DNA is TGTGCCAGCGGTGGAACAGTTAACTATGGCTACACCTTC. It specifies CASGGTVNYGYTF.

This clonotype occurred a few times. The chain recombines TRBV11-2 with TRBJ2-5; D unclear. Germline values: CDR1 SGHAT, CDR2 FQNNGV. This CDR3 is 14 amino acids long. The V end lost 3 bases, the J end lost 2 bases, and 10 bases lay between the germline ends. The DNA of the CDR3 is TGTGCCAGCAGCTTCTCCTCCCCTCAAGAGACCCAGTACTTC. This translates into CASSFSSPQETQYF.

Of note for this clonotype: Since a much larger clone is just one base distant, this may be a read error. This chain links TRBV6-1 with TRBJ2-1; D may be TRBD2 (7 bases). The germline V and J ends were trimmed by 0 bases and 6 bases, with 9 bases remaining between them. The CDR3 runs 14 residues. Germline assignment: CDR1 MNHNS and CDR2 SASEGT. CDR3 loop: CASSEAGGANEQFF. Here the CDR3 DNA reads TGTGCCAGCAGTGAAGCGGGGGGGGCCAATGAGCAGTTCTTC.

This clonotype was recorded a few times. The V and J genes are TRBV11-2 and TRBJ1-2, with a weak D call TRBD1 (6 bases). Germline CDR1 reads SGHAT; CDR2 reads FQNNGV. V was trimmed by 5 bases and J by 0 bases, leaving 16 bases between them. This CDR3 comprises 16 residues. CDR3: CASSTGTGSTNYGYTF. The CDR3 coding sequence is TGTGCCAGCAGCACAGGTACAGGGAGTACTAACTATGGCTACACCTTC.

With regard to this clonotype: A much larger clone lies a single base off, so this may be a read error. The CDR3 here is CASSLALRETQDF. In DNA form, the CDR3 reads TGTGCCAGCAGTTTAGCGCTCCGAGAGACCCAGGACTTC. The V call is TRBV12-3 or TRBV12-4, the J call TRBJ2-5; D uncertain. The CDR3 spans 13 residues.

Ten or more counts support this clonotype. This chain connects TRBV29-1 to TRBJ1-1, with D uncertain. The CDR3 loop spans 12 amino acids. With 4 bases removed from V and 6 bases from J, the gap between germline ends came to 12 bases. Germline loops: CDR1 SQVTM, CDR2 ANQGSEA. The CDR3 loop is CSVGGFGAEAFF. The CDR3 nucleotides are TGCAGCGTTGGTGGCTTTGGCGCTGAAGCTTTCTTT.

In this sample, this clonotype turned up many times. CDR3 region: CASSLAGAQETQYF. In nucleotides, the CDR3 is TGTGCCAGCAGCTTGGCGGGGGCGCAAGAGACCCAGTACTTC. The rearrangement links TRBV5-6 to TRBJ2-5; D assignment may be TRBD1 or TRBD2 (6 bases each). Germline V lookup: CDR1 SGHDT, CDR2 YYEEEE. Deletions cut 0 bases from V and 2 bases from J, with 8 bases between. The length of the CDR3 is 14 residues.

For this clonotype: A clone one base away is much larger, so this may be a read error. The CDR3 sequence is CSAREEDSPSYEQYF. CDR3 sequence (DNA): TGCAGTGCTAGAGAGGAGGACAGCCCCTCCTACGAGCAGTACTTC. V usage is TRBV20-1 and J usage is TRBJ2-7, with TRBD1 as a possible D gene (6 bases). This CDR3 region has 15 residues. From germline, CDR1 is DFQATT and CDR2 SNEGSKA (reference sequence). Trimming left V 0 bases short and J 0 bases short, with 12 bases between.

This sequence joins TRBV21-1 and TRBJ1-5; the table names TRBD1, a call not compared with the DNA. TRBV21-1 is deemed a pseudogene. The CDR3 sequence is 16 residues long. CDR3 region: CASSKVSGQGVQPQHF. The CDR3 coding sequence is TGTGCCAGCAGCAAAGTATCGGGACAGGGGGTTCAGCCCCAGCATTTT.

This clonotype was seen many times. This chain uses TRBV20-1 with TRBJ2-5, with 11 positions matching TRBD1. The CDR3 has 13 amino acids. The V and J ends lost 6 bases and 5 bases, in that order; junction bases with no gene match: 5. Germline-derived CDR1 and CDR2 are DFQATT and SNEGSKA (reference sequence). The CDR3 DNA follows: TGCAGTGCCCTGGGACAGGGGGATGAGACCCAGTACTTC. Encoded protein: CSALGQGDETQYF.

V gene TRBV4-2 combines with J gene TRBJ1-5; 7 nucleotides agree with TRBD1. Germline assignment: CDR1 LGHNA and CDR2 YNFKEQ. The CDR3 consists of 14 residues. V lost 4 bases, J lost 7 bases, and 7 bases stayed unmatched. CDR3 nucleotide sequence: TGTGCCAGCAGCCCATATACAGGGGAACAGCCCCAGCATTTT. Translating gives CASSPYTGEQPQHF.

CDR3 amino acids: CASSDRDFFSNQPQHF. The CDR3, as DNA: TGTGCCAGCAGTGACAGGGATTTCTTTTCTAATCAGCCCCAGCATTTT. The chain couples TRBV12-3 or TRBV12-4 to TRBJ1-5, with 7 bases aligning to TRBD1. The CDR3 has 16 amino acids. The trim removed 5 bases at V and 4 bases at J, leaving 11 bases unmatched.

The genes are TRBV27 and TRBJ2-2; 8 bases are a match to TRBD1. Germline loops: CDR1 MNHEY, CDR2 SMNVEV (reference sequence). The CDR3 is made up of 16 amino acids. The V and J ends lost 3 bases and 5 bases, in that order; junction bases with no gene match: 8. The CDR3 spells CASSLLQGEGTGELFF. CDR3 sequence (DNA): TGTGCCAGCAGTTTGCTACAGGGGGAAGGGACCGGGGAGCTGTTTTTT.

In its sample, this clonotype was seen a few times. An end of the junction does not agree with germline; a read error may underlie this. The rearrangement links TRBV6-1 to TRBJ2-7, with D perhaps TRBD1 (5 bases). The CDR3 has 17 residues. CDR1 and CDR2 from the germline V gene are MNHNS and SASEGT. CDR3 sequence reads: CVSSELMGPASSYEQYF. CDR3 nucleotide sequence: TGTGTCAGCAGTGAATTAATGGGGCCGGCCAGCTCCTACGAGCAGTACTTC.